The clone carrying this TCR beta chain was recorded many times. The antigen is not known. CDR3 length: 17 amino acids. V was clipped by 1 base and J by 4 bases; unmatched bases: 11. Germline CDR1 and CDR2: SGDLS and YYNGEE. Preparation of the TCRbeta library involved a method that used unique molecular identifiers. MiXCR was run by TCRdb on the PCR reads, yielding one entry per CDR3 protein. There are around 440,000 distinct CDR3 sequences in the sample; under 12% occur only once, and 2% lies in the top ten. The record originates from a study of T-cell reconstitution after alpha-beta-depleted transplantation in children. Notes on the study in general: Most T-cell counts and diversity one year after the transplant came from T cells that were newly produced. Expanded clones from the graft, numbering several hundred, reportedly supplied alpha-beta T cells about two months after transplant.

The source is a child aged 2-15 years with inherited bone marrow failure, due to receive a stem cell transplant. The sequences come from PBMCs, collected before TCRalphabeta/CD19-depleted stem cell transplant. The chain recombines TRBV9 with TRBJ2-7; 10 bases map to TRBD2. In DNA form, the CDR3 reads TGTGCCAGCAGCGTATCCCCCCGAGCTAGCGGGAGTTACGAGCAGTACTTC. As protein: CASSVSPRASGSYEQYF.